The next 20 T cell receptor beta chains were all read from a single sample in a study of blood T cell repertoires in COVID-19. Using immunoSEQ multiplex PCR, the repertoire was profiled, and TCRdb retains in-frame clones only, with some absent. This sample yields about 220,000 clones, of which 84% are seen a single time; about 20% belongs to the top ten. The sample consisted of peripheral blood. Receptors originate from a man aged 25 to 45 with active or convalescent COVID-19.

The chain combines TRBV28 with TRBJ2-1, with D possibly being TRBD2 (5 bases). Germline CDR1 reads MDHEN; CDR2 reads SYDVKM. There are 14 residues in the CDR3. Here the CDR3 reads CAVNTDPERDEQFF. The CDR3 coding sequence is TGTGCTGTAAACACGGATCCGGAGAGGGATGAGCAGTTCTTC.

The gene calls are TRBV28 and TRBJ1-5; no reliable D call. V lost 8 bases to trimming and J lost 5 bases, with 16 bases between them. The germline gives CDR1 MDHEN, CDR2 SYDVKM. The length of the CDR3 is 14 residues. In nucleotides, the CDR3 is TGTGCCAGCCTTGAACCCCTGAGAGATCAGCCCCAGCATTTT. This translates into CASLEPLRDQPQHF.

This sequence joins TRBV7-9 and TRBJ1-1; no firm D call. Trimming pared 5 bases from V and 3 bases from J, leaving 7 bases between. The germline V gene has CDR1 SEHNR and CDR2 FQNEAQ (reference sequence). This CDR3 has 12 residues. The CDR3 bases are TGTGCCAGCAGCCGACGGGACACTGAAGCTTTCTTT. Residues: CASSRRDTEAFF.

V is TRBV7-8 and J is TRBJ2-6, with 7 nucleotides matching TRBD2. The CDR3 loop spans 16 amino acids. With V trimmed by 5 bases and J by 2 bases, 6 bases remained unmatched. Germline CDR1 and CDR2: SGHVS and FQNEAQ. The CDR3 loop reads CASSRAGLTGANVLTF. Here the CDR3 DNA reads TGTGCCAGCAGCCGTGCGGGACTAACTGGGGCCAACGTCCTGACTTTC.

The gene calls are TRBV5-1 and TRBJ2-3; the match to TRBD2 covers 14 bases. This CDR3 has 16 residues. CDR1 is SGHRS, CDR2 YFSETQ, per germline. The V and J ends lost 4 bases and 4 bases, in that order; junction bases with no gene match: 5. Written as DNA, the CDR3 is TGCGCCAGCAGCCGGGGACTAGCGGGGGAGGCAGATACGCAGTATTTT. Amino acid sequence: CASSRGLAGEADTQYF.

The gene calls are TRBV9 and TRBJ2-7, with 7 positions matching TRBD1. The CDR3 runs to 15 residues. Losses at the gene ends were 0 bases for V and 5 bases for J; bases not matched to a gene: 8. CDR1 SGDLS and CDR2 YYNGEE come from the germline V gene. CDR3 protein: CASSVEGTDPHEQYF. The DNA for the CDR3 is TGTGCCAGCAGCGTAGAGGGGACAGACCCCCACGAGCAGTACTTC.

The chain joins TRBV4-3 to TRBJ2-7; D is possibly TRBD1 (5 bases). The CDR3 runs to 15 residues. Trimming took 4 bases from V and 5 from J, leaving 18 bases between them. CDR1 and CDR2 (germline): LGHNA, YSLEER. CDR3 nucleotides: TGCGCCAGCAGCCCTAGGTGGGCAGGGTCCCACGAGCAGTACTTC. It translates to CASSPRWAGSHEQYF.

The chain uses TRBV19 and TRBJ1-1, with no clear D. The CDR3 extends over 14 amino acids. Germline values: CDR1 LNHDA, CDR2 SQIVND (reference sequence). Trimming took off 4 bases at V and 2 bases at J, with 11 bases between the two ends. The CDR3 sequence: CASSKALDNTEAFF. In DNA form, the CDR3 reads TGTGCCAGTAGTAAGGCCCTAGACAACACTGAAGCTTTCTTT.

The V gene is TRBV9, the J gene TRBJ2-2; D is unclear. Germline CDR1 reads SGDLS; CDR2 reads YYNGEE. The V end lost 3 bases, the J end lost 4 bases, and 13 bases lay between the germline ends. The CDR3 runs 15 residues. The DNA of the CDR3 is TGTGCCAGCAGCGGCATTCGAGGCGGCACCGGGGAGCTGTTTTTT. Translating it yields CASSGIRGGTGELFF.

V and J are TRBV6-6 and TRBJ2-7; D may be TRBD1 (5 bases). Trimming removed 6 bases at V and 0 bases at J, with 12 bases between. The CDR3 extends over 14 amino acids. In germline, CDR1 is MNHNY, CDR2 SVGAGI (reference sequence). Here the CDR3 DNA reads TGTGCCAGCAGAGCCGGTGGGGCCTCCTACGAGCAGTACTTC. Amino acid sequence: CASRAGGASYEQYF.

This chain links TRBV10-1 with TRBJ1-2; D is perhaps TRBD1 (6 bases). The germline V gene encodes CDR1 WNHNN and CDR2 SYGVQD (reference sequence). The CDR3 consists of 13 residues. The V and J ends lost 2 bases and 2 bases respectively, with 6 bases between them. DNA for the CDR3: TGCGCCAGCAGTGAGGGACAGAACTATGGCTACACCTTC. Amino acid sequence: CASSEGQNYGYTF.

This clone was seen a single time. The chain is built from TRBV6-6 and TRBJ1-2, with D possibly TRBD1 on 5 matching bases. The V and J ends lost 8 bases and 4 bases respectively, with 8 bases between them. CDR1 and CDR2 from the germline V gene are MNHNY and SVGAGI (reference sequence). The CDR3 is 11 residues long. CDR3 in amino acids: CASSDSYGYTF. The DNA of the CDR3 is TGTGCCAGCTCCGACAGCTATGGCTACACCTTC.

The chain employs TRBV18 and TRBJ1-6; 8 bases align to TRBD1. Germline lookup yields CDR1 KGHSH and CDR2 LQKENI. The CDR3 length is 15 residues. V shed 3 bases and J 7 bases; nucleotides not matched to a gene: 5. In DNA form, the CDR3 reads TGTGCCAGCTCACCGGGACAGGAGCCAAATTCACCCCTCCACTTT. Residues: CASSPGQEPNSPLHF.

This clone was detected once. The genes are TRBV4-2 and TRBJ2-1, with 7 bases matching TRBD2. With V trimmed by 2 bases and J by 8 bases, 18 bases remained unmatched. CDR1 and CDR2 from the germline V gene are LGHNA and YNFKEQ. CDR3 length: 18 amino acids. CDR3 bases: TGTGCCAGCAGCCAACCCGGACTTGCGGGAGCACTAAGGTATGAGCAGTTCTTC. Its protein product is CASSQPGLAGALRYEQFF.

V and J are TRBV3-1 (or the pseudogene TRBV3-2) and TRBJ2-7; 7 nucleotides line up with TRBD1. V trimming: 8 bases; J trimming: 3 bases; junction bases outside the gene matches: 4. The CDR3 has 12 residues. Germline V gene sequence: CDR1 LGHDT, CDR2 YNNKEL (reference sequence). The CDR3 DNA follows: TGTGCCAGCGGACAGGAAAGCTACGAGCAGTACTTC. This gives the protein CASGQESYEQYF.

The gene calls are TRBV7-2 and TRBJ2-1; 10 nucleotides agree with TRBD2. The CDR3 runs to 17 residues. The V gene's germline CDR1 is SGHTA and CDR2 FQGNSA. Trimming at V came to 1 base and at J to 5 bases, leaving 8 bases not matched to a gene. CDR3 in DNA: TGTGCCAGCAGCTTAGTAGTTTCCCTAGCGGGGGACAATGAGCAGTTCTTC. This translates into CASSLVVSLAGDNEQFF.

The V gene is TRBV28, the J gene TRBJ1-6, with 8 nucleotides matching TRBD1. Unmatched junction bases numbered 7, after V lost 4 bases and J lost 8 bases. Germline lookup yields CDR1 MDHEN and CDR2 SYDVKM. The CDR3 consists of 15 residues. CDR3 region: CASSSGDRNDSPLHF. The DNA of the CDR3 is TGTGCCAGCAGTTCAGGGGACAGGAACGATTCACCCCTCCACTTT.

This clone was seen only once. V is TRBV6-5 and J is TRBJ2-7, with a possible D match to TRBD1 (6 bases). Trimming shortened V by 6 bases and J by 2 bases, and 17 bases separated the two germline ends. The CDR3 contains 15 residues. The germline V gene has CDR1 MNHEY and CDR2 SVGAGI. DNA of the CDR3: TGTGCCAGCAGCCGAGCCCGGGACACTGCCTACGAGCAGTACTTC. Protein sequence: CASSRARDTAYEQYF.

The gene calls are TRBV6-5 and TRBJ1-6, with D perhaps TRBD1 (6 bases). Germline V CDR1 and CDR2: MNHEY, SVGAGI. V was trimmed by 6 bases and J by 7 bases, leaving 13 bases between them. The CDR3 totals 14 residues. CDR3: CASSLTGTNSPLHF. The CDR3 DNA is TGTGCCAGCAGCCTTACAGGGACCAATTCACCCCTCCACTTT.

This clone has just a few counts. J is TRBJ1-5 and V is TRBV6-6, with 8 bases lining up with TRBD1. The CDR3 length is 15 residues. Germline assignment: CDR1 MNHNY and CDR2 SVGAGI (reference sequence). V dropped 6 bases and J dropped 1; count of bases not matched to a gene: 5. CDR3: CASSITGGSNQPQHF. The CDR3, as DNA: TGTGCCAGCAGCATAACAGGGGGGAGCAATCAGCCCCAGCATTTT.